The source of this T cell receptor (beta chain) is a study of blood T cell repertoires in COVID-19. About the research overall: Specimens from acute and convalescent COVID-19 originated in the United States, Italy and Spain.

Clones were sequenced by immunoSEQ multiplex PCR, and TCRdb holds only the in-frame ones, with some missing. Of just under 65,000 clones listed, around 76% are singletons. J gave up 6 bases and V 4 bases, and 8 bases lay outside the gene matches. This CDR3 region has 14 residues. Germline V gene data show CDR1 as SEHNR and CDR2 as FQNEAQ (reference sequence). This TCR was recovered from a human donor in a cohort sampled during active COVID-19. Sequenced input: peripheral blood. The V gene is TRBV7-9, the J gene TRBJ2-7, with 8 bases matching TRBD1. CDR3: CASSYGQGIFEQYF. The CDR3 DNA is TGTGCCAGCAGCTATGGACAGGGTATTTTCGAGCAGTACTTC.